This T cell receptor (beta chain) stems from a study of naive and memory T cell subsets. Study-wide points: TCR transcript changes with activation or differentiation may affect this RNA method.

V gave up 1 base and J gave up 3 bases, with 7 bases separating them. This CDR3 spans 13 amino acids. Germline V gives CDR1 SGHRS, CDR2 YFSETQ. Ligated cDNA underwent four rounds of PCR with nested alpha and beta constant region primers and SP2. TCRdb used MiXCR to reprocess the 5' RACE reads, holding one entry per CDR3 protein. The sample lists more than 50,000 distinct CDR3 sequences; roughly 8.1% were seen once. An oligonucleotide containing a UMI was ligated to the 3' end of TCR cDNA. Whole blood, roughly 2.6 ml, came from adult healthy volunteers. Reverse transcription used DNase-treated unsorted total RNA, aiming for roughly 1 to 1000 ng. This clonotype was counted many times. Its antigen is not identified.

The J gene is TRBJ2-5, the V gene TRBV5-1, with no clear D. The TCR sequence derives from a female donor in good health. The CDR3 spells CASSLIAKETQYF. The CDR3 DNA is TGCGCCAGCAGCTTGATAGCAAAAGAGACCCAGTACTTC.